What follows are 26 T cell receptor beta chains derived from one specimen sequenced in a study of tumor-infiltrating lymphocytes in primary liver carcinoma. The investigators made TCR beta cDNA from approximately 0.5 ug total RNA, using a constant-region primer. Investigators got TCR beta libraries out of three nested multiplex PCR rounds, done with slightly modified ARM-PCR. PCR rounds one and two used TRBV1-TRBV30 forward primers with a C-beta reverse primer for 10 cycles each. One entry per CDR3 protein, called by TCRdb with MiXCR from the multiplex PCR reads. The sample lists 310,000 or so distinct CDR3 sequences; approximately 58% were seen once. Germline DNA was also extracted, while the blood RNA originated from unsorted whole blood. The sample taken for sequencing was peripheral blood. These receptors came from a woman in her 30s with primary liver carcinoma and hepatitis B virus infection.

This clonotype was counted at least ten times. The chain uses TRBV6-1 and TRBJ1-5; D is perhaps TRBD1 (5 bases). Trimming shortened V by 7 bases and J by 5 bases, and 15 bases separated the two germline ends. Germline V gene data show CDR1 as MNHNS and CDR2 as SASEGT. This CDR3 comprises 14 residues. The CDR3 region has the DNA TGTGCCAGCAAGCCCCGGACAATCTATCAGCCCCAGCATTTT. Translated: CASKPRTIYQPQHF.

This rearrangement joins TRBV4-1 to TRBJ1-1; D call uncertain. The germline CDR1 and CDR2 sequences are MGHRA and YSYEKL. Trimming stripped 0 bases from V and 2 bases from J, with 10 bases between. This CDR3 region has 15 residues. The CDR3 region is CASSQEFRENTEAFF. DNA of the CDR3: TGCGCCAGCAGCCAAGAATTTAGAGAAAACACTGAAGCTTTCTTT.

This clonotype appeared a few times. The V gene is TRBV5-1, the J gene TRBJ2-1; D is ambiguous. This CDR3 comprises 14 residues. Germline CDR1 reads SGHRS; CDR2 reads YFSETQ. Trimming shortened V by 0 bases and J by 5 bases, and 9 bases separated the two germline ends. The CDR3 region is CASSLEVGNNEQFF. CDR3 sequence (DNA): TGCGCCAGCAGCTTGGAGGTCGGCAACAATGAGCAGTTCTTC.

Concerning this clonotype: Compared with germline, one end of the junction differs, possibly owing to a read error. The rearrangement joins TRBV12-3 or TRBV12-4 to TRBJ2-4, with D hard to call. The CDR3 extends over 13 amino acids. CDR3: CANSLVSKNIQYF. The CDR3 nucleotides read TGTGCCAACAGTTTAGTATCCAAAAACATTCAGTACTTC.

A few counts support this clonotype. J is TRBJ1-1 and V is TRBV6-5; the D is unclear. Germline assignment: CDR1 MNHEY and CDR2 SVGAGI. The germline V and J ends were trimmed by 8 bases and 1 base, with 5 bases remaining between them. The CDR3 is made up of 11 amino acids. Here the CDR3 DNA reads TGTGCCAGCGGAGAGAACACTGAAGCTTTCTTT. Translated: CASGENTEAFF.

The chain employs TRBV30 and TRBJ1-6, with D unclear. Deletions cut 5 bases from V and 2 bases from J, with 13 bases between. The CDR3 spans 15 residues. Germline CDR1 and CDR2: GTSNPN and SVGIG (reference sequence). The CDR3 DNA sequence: TGTGCCTGGGGAATAGCGGACCCCTATAATTCACCCCTCCACTTT. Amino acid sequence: CAWGIADPYNSPLHF.

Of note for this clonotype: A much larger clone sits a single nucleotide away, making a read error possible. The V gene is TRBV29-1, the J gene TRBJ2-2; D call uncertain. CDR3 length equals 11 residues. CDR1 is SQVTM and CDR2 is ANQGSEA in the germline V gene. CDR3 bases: TGCAGCGCCGCGAACACCCGGGAGCTGTTTTTT. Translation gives CSAANTRELFF.

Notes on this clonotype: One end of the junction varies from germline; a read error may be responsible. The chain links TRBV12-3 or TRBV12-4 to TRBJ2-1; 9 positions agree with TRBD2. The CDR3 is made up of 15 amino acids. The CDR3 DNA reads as TGTGTCAGCATTTTAAGAGCGGGAGGACGAGGTGAGCAGTTCTTC. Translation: CVSILRAGGRGEQFF.

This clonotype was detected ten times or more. CDR3 DNA sequence: TGTGCCAGCAGTTTAAGTGGCGAGCGGGAGAAAGATGAGCAGTTCTTC. Protein product: CASSLSGEREKDEQFF. J is TRBJ2-1 and V is TRBV12-3 or TRBV12-4; 8 nucleotides line up with TRBD2. The CDR3 contains 16 residues. The trim removed 2 bases at V and 8 bases at J, leaving 11 bases unmatched.

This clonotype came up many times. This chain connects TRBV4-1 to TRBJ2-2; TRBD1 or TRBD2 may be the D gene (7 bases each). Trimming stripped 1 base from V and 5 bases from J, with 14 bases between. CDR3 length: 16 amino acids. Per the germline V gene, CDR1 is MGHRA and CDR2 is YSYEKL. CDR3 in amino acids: CASSQVGGGRTGELFF. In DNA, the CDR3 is TGCGCCAGCAGCCAAGTGGGAGGGGGCAGAACCGGGGAGCTGTTTTTT.

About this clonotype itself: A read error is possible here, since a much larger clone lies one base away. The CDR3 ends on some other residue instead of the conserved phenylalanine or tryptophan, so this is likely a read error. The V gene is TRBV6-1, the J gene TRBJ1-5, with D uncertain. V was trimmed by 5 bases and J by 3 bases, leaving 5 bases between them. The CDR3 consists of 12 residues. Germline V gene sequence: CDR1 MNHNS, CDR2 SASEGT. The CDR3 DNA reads TGTGCCAGCAGTCAGATCAATCAGCCCCAGCATTCT. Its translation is CASSQINQPQHS.

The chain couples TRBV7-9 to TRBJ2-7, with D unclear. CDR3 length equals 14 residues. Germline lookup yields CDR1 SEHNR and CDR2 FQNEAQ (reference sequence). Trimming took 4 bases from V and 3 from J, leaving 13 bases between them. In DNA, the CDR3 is TGTGCCAGCAGCTCAGTGGATGGTAACTACGAGCAGTACTTC. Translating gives CASSSVDGNYEQYF.

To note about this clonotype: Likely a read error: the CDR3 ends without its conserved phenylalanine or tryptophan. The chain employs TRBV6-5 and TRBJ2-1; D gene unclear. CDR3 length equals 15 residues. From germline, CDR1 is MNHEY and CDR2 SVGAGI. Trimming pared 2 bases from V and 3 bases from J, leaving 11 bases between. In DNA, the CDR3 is TGTGCCAGCAGTTACCAGGCCGGGTTCTACAATGAGCAGTTCCTC. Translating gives CASSYQAGFYNEQFL.

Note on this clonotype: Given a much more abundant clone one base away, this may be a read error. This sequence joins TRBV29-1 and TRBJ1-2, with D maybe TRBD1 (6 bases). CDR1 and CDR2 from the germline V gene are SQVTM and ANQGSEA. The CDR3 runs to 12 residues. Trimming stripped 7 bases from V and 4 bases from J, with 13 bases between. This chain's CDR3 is CSAWTASYGYTF. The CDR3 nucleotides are TGCAGCGCTTGGACAGCTAGCTATGGCTACACCTTC.

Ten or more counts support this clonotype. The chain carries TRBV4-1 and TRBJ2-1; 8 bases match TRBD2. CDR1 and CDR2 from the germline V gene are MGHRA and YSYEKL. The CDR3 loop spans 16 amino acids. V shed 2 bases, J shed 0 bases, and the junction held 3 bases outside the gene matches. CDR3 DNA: TGCGCCAGCAGCCAAACGGGAGGGCCCTCCTACAATGAGCAGTTCTTC. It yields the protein CASSQTGGPSYNEQFF.

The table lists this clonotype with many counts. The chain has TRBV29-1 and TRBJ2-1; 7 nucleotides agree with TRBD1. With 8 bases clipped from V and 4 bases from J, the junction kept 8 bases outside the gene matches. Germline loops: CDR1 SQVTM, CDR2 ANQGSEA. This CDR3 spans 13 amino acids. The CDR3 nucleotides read TGCAGCTCCGGGACAGCAGCTTACAATGAGCAGTTCTTC. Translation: CSSGTAAYNEQFF.

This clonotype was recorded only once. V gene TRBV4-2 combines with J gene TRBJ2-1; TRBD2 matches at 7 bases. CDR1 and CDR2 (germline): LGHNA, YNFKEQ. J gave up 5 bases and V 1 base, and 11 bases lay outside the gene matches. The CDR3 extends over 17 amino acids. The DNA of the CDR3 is TGTGCCAGCAGCCAAGGTATCGGAGCGGGATTGAACAATGAGCAGTTCTTC. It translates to CASSQGIGAGLNNEQFF.

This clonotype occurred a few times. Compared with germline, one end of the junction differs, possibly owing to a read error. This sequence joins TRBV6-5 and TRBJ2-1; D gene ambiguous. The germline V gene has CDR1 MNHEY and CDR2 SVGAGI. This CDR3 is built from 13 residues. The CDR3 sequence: CASSYSTFNEQSF. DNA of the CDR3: TGTGCCAGCAGTTACTCGACTTTCAATGAGCAGTCCTTC.

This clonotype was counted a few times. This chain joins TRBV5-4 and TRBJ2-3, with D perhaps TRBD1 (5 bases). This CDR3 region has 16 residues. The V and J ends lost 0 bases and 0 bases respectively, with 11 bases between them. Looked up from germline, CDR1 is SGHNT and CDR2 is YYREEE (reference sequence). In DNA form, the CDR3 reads TGTGCCAGCAGCTTGGCACAGGTAAGAAGCACAGATACGCAGTATTTT. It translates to CASSLAQVRSTDTQYF. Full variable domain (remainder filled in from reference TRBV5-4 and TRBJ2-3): ETGVTQSPTHLIKTRGQQVTLRCSSQSGHNTVSWYQQALGQGPQFIFQYYREEENGRGNFPPRFSGLQFPNYSSELNVNALELDDSALYLCASSLAQVRSTDTQYFGPGTRLTVL.

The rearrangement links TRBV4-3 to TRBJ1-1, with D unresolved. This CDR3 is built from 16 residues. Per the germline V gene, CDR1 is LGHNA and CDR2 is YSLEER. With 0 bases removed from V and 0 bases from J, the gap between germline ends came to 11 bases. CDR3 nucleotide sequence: TGCGCCAGCAGCCAAGATATAGGTTTCCTGAACACTGAAGCTTTCTTT. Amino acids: CASSQDIGFLNTEAFF.

The CDR3 region has the DNA TGTGCCTGCACCCAGGGGGCAGGCGCGGTTAGGTGGGACGGCTACACCTTC. Its translation: CACTQGAGAVRWDGYTF. The rearrangement links TRBV6-5 to TRBJ1-2, with 8 nucleotides matching TRBD1. CDR3 length equals 17 residues. V trimming: 11 bases; J trimming: 8 bases; junction bases outside the gene matches: 25. Germline V gives CDR1 MNHEY, CDR2 SVGAGI.

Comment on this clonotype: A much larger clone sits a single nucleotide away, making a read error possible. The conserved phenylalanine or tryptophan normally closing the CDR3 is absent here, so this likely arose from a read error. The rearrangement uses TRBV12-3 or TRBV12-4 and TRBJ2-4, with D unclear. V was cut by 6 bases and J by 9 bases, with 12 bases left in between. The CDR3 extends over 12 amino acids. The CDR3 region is CASRAGPPIQYL. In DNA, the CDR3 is TGTGCCAGCAGGGCCGGGCCACCCATTCAGTACCTC.

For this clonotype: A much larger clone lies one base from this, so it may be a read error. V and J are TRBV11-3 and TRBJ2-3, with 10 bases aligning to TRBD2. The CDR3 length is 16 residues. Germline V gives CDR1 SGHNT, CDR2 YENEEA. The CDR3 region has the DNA TGTGCCGGCAGCGCAGCCGGGACTAGCGGCACAGATACGCAGTATTTT. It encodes CAGSAAGTSGTDTQYF.

The CDR3 protein is CASSYFSADQGTPLHF. For the CDR3, the DNA is TGTGCCAGCAGTTACTTCTCGGCTGACCAGGGGACACCCCTCCACTTT. The chain carries TRBV6-5 and TRBJ1-6, with D maybe TRBD1 (6 bases). CDR1 MNHEY and CDR2 SVGAGI come from the germline V gene. The CDR3 has 16 amino acids. V gave up 1 base and J gave up 11 bases, with 18 bases separating them.

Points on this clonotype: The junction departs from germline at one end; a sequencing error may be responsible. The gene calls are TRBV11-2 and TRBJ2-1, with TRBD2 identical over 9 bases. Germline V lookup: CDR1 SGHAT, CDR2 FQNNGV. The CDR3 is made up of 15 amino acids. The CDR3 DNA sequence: TGTACCAGCAGCTTGGCCCGGACTAGCGATGGTGAGCAGTTCTTC. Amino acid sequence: CTSSLARTSDGEQFF.

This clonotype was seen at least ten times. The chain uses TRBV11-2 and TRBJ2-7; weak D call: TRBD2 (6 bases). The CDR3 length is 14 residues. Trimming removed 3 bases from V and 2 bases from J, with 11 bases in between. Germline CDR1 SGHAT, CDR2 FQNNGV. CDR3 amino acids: CASSFQRVTYEQYF. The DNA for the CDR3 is TGTGCCAGCAGCTTTCAGCGGGTGACCTACGAGCAGTACTTC.